This entry concerns a single TCR beta chain. Its antigen remains unknown. Germline lookup yields CDR1 LNHDA and CDR2 SQIVND (reference sequence). V lost 4 bases to trimming and J lost 3 bases; unmatched junction nucleotides: 4. The CDR3 spans 15 residues. This specimen belongs to a study of cytomegalovirus exposure and HLA in healthy donors. Study-wide context: A data release that came early held approximately 92 million unique TCRs from HLA-typed donors.

Findings and limits, study-wide: It emerged from a later analysis that several of the most significant clusters appeared to be linked to common viral pathogens. CMV serostatus was the sole immune exposure information available. It has been reported that TCR beta sequences accurately predicted the HLA-A and HLA-B alleles of most subjects.

The PCR ran on 60 Vbeta and 13 Jbeta primers. The protocol was immunoSEQ multiplex PCR, while the TCRdb copy is restricted to in-frame clones and leaves out a portion. The sample lists about 78,000 clones, roughly 72% seen once, with roughly 11% in the top ten. This chain links TRBV19 with TRBJ1-5, with 9 bases aligning to TRBD1. The source is a woman aged 40 to 50 in good health and CMV-seropositive. Material for sequencing was PBMCs. The CDR3, as DNA: TGTGCCAGTAGTACCGACAGGGGGTACAATCAGCCCCAGCATTTT. Protein: CASSTDRGYNQPQHF.